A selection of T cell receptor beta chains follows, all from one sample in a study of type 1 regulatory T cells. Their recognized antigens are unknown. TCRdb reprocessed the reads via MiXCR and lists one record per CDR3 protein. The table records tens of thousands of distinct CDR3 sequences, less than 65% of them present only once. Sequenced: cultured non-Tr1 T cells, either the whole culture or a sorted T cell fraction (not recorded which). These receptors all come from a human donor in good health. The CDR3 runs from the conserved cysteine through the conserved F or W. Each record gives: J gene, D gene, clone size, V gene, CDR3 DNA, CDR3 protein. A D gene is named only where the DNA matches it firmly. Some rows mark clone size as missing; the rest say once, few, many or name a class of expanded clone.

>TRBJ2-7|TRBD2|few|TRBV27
TGTGCCAGCAGTGCGCAGGTGGGACTAGCGGGAGTCTACGAGCAGTACTTC
CASSAQVGLAGVYEQYF
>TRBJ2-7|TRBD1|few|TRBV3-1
TGTGCCAGCAGCCACCTACAGGGGGGATCCTACGAGCAGTACTTC
CASSHLQGGSYEQYF
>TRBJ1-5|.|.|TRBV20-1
TGCAGTGCTAGAGGACAGTTTCCCAATCAGCCCCAGCATTTT
CSARGQFPNQPQHF
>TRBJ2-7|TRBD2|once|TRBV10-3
TGTGCCATCAGTGGGTCGGCGGGGGGGGACGAGCAGTACTTC
CAISGSAGGDEQYF
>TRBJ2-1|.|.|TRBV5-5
TGTGCCAGCAGCTTCGGGCCCCAAATAAACTACAATGAGCAGTTCTTC
CASSFGPQINYNEQFF
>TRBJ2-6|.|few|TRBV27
TGTGCCAGCAGTTTATATGTTCCTGGGGCCAACGTCCTGACTTTC
CASSLYVPGANVLTF
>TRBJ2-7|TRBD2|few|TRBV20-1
TGCAGTGCAACTAGCGGGAGCCACGAGCAGTACTTC
CSATSGSHEQYF
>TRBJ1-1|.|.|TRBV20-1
TGCAGTGCTAGAGAGGGGAGACAGGTAACTAACACTGAAGCTTTCTTT
CSAREGRQVTNTEAFF
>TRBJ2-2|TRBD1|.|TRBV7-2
TGTGCCAGCAGGCGACCGGGACAGTTAAACACCGGGGAGCTGTTTTTT
CASRRPGQLNTGELFF
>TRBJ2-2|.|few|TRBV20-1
TGCAGTGCTAGAGGTGCAGCACCAAACACCGGGGAGCTGTTTTTT
CSARGAAPNTGELFF
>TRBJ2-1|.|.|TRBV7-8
TGTGCCAGCAGCTTAATACGGGATGTGTCCTACAATGAGCAGTTCTTC
CASSLIRDVSYNEQFF